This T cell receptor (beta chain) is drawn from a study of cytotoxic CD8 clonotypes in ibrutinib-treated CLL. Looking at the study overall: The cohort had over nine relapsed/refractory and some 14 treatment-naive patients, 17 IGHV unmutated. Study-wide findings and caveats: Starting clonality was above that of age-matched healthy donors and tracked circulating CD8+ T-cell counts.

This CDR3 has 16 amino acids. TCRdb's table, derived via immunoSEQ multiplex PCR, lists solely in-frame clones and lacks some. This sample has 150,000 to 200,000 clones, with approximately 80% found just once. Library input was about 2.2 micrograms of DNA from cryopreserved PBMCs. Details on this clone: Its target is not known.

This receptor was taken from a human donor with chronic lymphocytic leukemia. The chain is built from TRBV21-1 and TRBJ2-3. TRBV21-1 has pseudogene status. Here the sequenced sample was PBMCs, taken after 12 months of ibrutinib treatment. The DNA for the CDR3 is TGTGCCAGCAGCAAAGAGGTCGTCTTTCTCACAGATACGCAGTATTTT. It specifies CASSKEVVFLTDTQYF.